A selection of T cell receptor beta chains follows, all from one sample in a study of tumor-infiltrating lymphocytes in primary liver carcinoma. TCRdb used MiXCR to reprocess the multiplex PCR reads, holding one entry per CDR3 protein. The sample lists approximately 300,000 distinct CDR3 sequences; 60% to 80% were seen once. The specimen was peripheral blood. The receptor set was obtained from a middle-aged man with primary liver carcinoma and hepatitis B virus infection. Each CDR3 is given with its conserved first and last residue. The order of the fields is D gene, CDR3 length, V gene, clone size, J gene, CDR3 DNA, CDR3 protein. A D gene is named only where the DNA matches it firmly. The size entry is marked missing in some rows and otherwise reads once, few, many or a size class.

.	14	TRBV11-3	.	TRBJ2-7	TGTGCTAGCAGCCCCGGCATAGCGACCTACGAGCAGTACTTC	CASSPGIATYEQYF
.	16	TRBV4-1	.	TRBJ2-2	TGCGCCAGCAGCCTAGAAGCAGAACCTCACACCGGGGAGCTGTTTTTT	CASSLEAEPHTGELFF
.	13	TRBV29-1	many	TRBJ2-2	TGCAGCGTTCTCAGGGAGGACACCGGGGAGCTGTTTTTT	CSVLREDTGELFF
TRBD2	15	TRBV20-1	.	TRBJ2-1	TGCAGTGCTAGCTATAGCGGGAGTGGGACCAATGAGCAGTTCTTC	CSASYSGSGTNEQFF
.	15	TRBV6-6	.	TRBJ2-3	TGTGCCAGCTGCTTAGGACAAGGCTTCACAGATACGCAGTATTTT	CASCLGQGFTDTQYF
TRBD1	13	TRBV30	.	TRBJ1-6	TGTGCCTGGCGGGACAGGGAGAATTCACCCCTCCACTTT	CAWRDRENSPLHF
TRBD2	15	TRBV15	.	TRBJ2-4	TGTGCCACCAGCAGAGATCGGTCGGGGGGAAGCATTCAGTACTTC	CATSRDRSGGSIQYF
.	13	TRBV12-3/TRBV12-4	many	TRBJ1-1	TGTGCCAGCAGTTTACAGCAGAACACTGAAGCTTTCTTT	CASSLQQNTEAFF
TRBD2	16	TRBV6-2/TRBV6-3	.	TRBJ2-1	TGTACCAGCAGTTACCCGGGACTAGCGGGTTACAATGAGCAGTTCTTC	CTSSYPGLAGYNEQFF
TRBD2	14	TRBV7-9	.	TRBJ2-1	TGTGCCAGCAGCCCGGCTAGCGGGATCAATGAGCAGTTCTTC	CASSPASGINEQFF
.	14	TRBV6-5	many	TRBJ2-7	TGTGCCAGCAGTTACTCGGACAGTCTCTACGAGCAGTACTTC	CASSYSDSLYEQYF
.	15	TRBV5-1	.	TRBJ2-1	TGCGCCAGCAGCTGGGTTGGCGGGAAGGCAGGTGAGCAGTTCTTC	CASSWVGGKAGEQFF
TRBD1	17	TRBV28	few	TRBJ1-3	TGTGCCAGCAGTTCATCCGGGACAGCCTCAAGGAGAAACACCATATATTTT	CASSSSGTASRRNTIYF
.	11	TRBV6-5	.	TRBJ1-2	TGTGCCAGCAGTTCTAGGATCGGCTACACCTTC	CASSSRIGYTF
.	14	TRBV7-8	.	TRBJ1-1	TGTGCCAGCAGCTTACAGGTTGCCAACACTGAAGCTCTCTTT	CASSLQVANTEALF
TRBD2	14	TRBV10-1	.	TRBJ2-7	TGCGCCAGCGGTCCCAGCGGGAGGGCTTACGAGCAGTACTTC	CASGPSGRAYEQYF
.	14	TRBV11-1	.	TRBJ2-1	TGTGCCAGCAGCTTAGCGGGATACGAGCATGAGCAGTTCTTC	CASSLAGYEHEQFF
.	14	TRBV6-6	.	TRBJ2-2	TGTGCCAGCGGTCAGGAGATGAACATTGGGGAGCTGTGTTTT	CASGQEMNIGELCF
.	16	TRBV4-2	.	TRBJ2-5	TGTGCCAGCTGCTCCGTAATTTCAGGCTTCCAAGAGACACAGTACTTC	CASCSVISGFQETQYF
TRBD2	11	TRBV6-1	.	TRBJ2-1	TGTGCCAGCCCATCAGCGGGAGAACAGTTCTTC	CASPSAGEQFF
TRBD1	24	TRBV6-6	.	TRBJ2-4	TGTGCCAGCAGCTTGCCCCTCAAGACAGGGGAGGCGTGTGCGCGGGATGAAGCCAAAAACATTCAGTACTTC	CASSLPLKTGEACARDEAKNIQYF
TRBD2	15	TRBV14	many	TRBJ2-3	TGTGCCAGCAGCCGATCGAGCGGGAGAGTAGGATCGCAGTATTTT	CASSRSSGRVGSQYF
.	12	TRBV28	.	TRBJ1-6	TGTGCCAGCAGTTCAAATAATTCACCCCTCCACTTT	CASSSNNSPLHF
TRBD1	11	TRBV28	.	TRBJ1-2	TGTGCCAGCAGACGGGACAGGGGCTACACCTTC	CASRRDRGYTF
.	13	TRBV6-5	many	TRBJ2-2	TGTGCCAGCACGGAGGGTATTACCGGGGAGCTGTTTTTT	CASTEGITGELFF
.	12	TRBV2	.	TRBJ2-7	TGTGCCAGCAGTGCGGAGGGATACGAGCAGTACTTC	CASSAEGYEQYF
TRBD2	18	TRBV6-2/TRBV6-3	many	TRBJ2-5	TGTGCCAGCAGCCCTACCCGTCGGACTAGCGGGAGAAGGGAGACCCAGTACTTC	CASSPTRRTSGRRETQYF
.	12	TRBV6-1	many	TRBJ2-3	TGTGCCAGCAAGGACTTCACAGATACGCAGTATTTT	CASKDFTDTQYF
.	13	TRBV6-1	.	TRBJ2-3	TGTGCCAGCAAAGGACGTGTAACAGATACGCGGTATTTT	CASKGRVTDTRYF
.	13	TRBV11-2	.	TRBJ1-3	TGTGTCAGCAGCTTAGCGGGGGGAAACATCATATATTTT	CVSSLAGGNIIYF
.	14	TRBV5-1	.	TRBJ1-1	TGCGCCGGCGCCTCCGGGACACCGAACACTGAAGCTTTCTTT	CAGASGTPNTEAFF
.	12	TRBV11-2	.	TRBJ1-5	TGTGCCAGCAGCATGGGCAATCAGCCCCAGCATTTT	CASSMGNQPQHF
.	15	TRBV6-1	many	TRBJ2-7	TGTGCCAGCAGTGAACAGGGGAATTACGACTACGAGCAGTACTTC	CASSEQGNYDYEQYF
.	15	TRBV11-1	.	TRBJ2-2	TGTGCCAGCAGTTTCGGCAGGGCCCGGACCGAGGAGCTGTTTTTT	CASSFGRARTEELFF
.	14	TRBV11-2	once	TRBJ2-1	TGTGTCAGCAGGTTGTCTAGCTTGAGGCGTGAGCAGTTCTTC	CVSRLSSLRREQFF
TRBD1	14	TRBV5-4	.	TRBJ1-2	TGTGCCAGCAGGAAGACAGGGGGCGGGTATGGCTACACCTTC	CASRKTGGGYGYTF
.	15	TRBV19	.	TRBJ1-1	TGTGCCAGTAGTATATACCCCCCTCTGGGGGGAGAAGCTTTCTTT	CASSIYPPLGGEAFF
.	16	TRBV4-3	once	TRBJ2-3	TGCACCAGCAGCCAAGATGGGGTGGGAGGCATAGATACGCAGTATTTT	CTSSQDGVGGIDTQYF
TRBD1	14	TRBV6-1	once	TRBJ1-1	TGTGCCAGCGGTGAGACAGGGGCGGGAACTGAAGCTTTCTTT	CASGETGAGTEAFF
.	15	TRBV11-3	.	TRBJ2-2	TGTGCCAGCAGCTTAGATGCCCAGAGCACCGGGGAGCTGTTCTTT	CASSLDAQSTGELFF
TRBD2	16	TRBV5-1	.	TRBJ2-7	TGCGCCAGCAGCTTGGGCGGGAGGGCCAGTACCTACGAGCAGTACTTC	CASSLGGRASTYEQYF
.	17	TRBV7-8	few	TRBJ1-3	TGTGCCAGCAGCCCTAGGGCCCGGGGGGCAGCGGGAAACACCATATATTTT	CASSPRARGAAGNTIYF
.	15	TRBV12-3/TRBV12-4	many	TRBJ2-5	TGTGCCAGCAGTTTGTCCCGCGGGAACCAAGAGACCCAGTACTTC	CASSLSRGNQETQYF
.	12	TRBV5-5	.	TRBJ1-4	TGTGCCAGCGGCGGAGCGGATGGAAAACTGTTTTTT	CASGGADGKLFF
.	17	TRBV7-8	.	TRBJ2-2	TGTGTCAGCAGCTCGGTTCTCGCCATTGCGAACACCGGGGAGCTGTTTTTT	CVSSSVLAIANTGELFF
TRBD2	15	TRBV4-3	.	TRBJ2-1	TGCGTCAGCAGTCGGACTATCGGGGGGGGTAATGAGCAGTTCTTC	CVSSRTIGGGNEQFF
.	15	TRBV11-2	.	TRBJ2-6	TGTGTCACCCAGCGGCCGCGCTCTGGGATCAACGTCCTGACTTTC	CVTQRPRSGINVLTF
.	12	TRBV11-3	.	TRBJ1-6	TGTGTCAGCAGGATCCTCGGATCACCCCTCCACTTT	CVSRILGSPLHF
.	14	TRBV6-1	.	TRBJ2-2	TGTGCCAGCAGGGCCGACGGGGGCGCCGGGGAGCTGTTTTTT	CASRADGGAGELFF
TRBD1	13	TRBV29-1	.	TRBJ2-5	TGCAACGGGGTGACAGGGGGCCGCGAGACCCAGTACTTC	CNGVTGGRETQYF
.	17	TRBV6-1	.	TRBJ1-3	TGTGCCAGCAGTACCCATTTGCTGGGGGTATCTGGAAACACCATATATTTT	CASSTHLLGVSGNTIYF
TRBD1	15	TRBV10-2	many	TRBJ2-2	TGCGCCAGCAGTGAAGGGGACAGGACCACCGGGGAGCTGTTTTTT	CASSEGDRTTGELFF
TRBD1	14	TRBV29-1	many	TRBJ2-7	TGCAGCGTCGGAAGGGGGCGTCGGGCCTACGAGCAGTACTTC	CSVGRGRRAYEQYF